A single sample gave rise to the 8 T cell receptor beta chains below, sequenced in a study of control samples from healthy donors and cancer patients. Here immunoSEQ multiplex PCR was the method, and the copy in TCRdb shows in-frame clones only, minus some. The table has 100,000 to 150,000 clones, more than 85% seen once. Specimen: blood. These receptor sequences come from a man between 18 and 29 years old in good health.

On this clone: The sample has other DNA sequences that encode this CDR3 too. CDR3 amino acids: CASSLVGWETQYF. The CDR3, as DNA: TGCGCCAGCAGCTTGGTGGGTTGGGAGACCCAGTACTTC. The chain combines TRBV5-1 with TRBJ2-5; D remains ambiguous. Looked up from germline, CDR1 is SGHRS and CDR2 is YFSETQ. Trimming removed 0 bases from V and 5 bases from J, with 8 bases in between. The CDR3 contains 13 residues.

The chain recombines TRBV14 with TRBJ2-5, with a weak D call TRBD1 (5 bases). Germline loops: CDR1 SGHDN, CDR2 FVKESK. The CDR3 extends over 13 amino acids. The V gene lost 5 bases and the J gene lost 5 bases, with 12 bases spanning the gap. The CDR3 sequence: CASSFQGGETQYF. In DNA, the CDR3 is TGTGCCAGCAGCTTTCAGGGTGGGGAGACCCAGTACTTC.

Worth noting for this clone: At the DNA level, this CDR3 is encoded by other sequences in the same sample as well. The chain couples TRBV2 to TRBJ2-2; 9 bases are shared with TRBD2. This CDR3 has 15 amino acids. The germline V gene has CDR1 SNHLY and CDR2 FYNNEI. Trimming cost V 4 bases and J 6 bases; bases outside gene matches: 6. The CDR3 protein is CASSGAGGRAGELFF. The CDR3 DNA reads as TGTGCCAGCAGTGGAGCGGGAGGCAGAGCCGGGGAGCTGTTTTTT.

This chain joins TRBV7-9 and TRBJ2-7; D tentatively reads TRBD1 or TRBD2 (5 bases each). The V end lost 2 bases, the J end lost 3 bases, and 11 bases lay between the germline ends. The CDR3 has 14 amino acids. CDR1 and CDR2 (germline): SEHNR, FQNEAQ (reference sequence). CDR3 loop: CASSLTRGSYEQYF. Here the CDR3 DNA reads TGTGCCAGCAGCTTAACTCGGGGCAGCTACGAGCAGTACTTC.

The chain has TRBV6-5 and TRBJ2-1; 7 bases agree with TRBD2. Germline trimming cut 11 bases from V and 6 bases from J; bases unmatched to any gene: 13. CDR1 MNHEY and CDR2 SVGAGI come from the germline V gene. This CDR3 comprises 14 residues. The CDR3 DNA is TGTGCCGGGGGGGAGGTCTTTCTGTCCAATGAGCAGTTCTTC. This gives the protein CAGGEVFLSNEQFF.

The chain employs TRBV10-3 and TRBJ2-1, with 15 bases lining up with TRBD2. V shed 10 bases and J 7 bases; nucleotides not matched to a gene: 2. The CDR3 extends over 13 amino acids. CDR1 is ENHRY, CDR2 SYGVKD, per germline. The CDR3 loop is CATGLAGGNEQFF. CDR3 coding DNA: TGTGCCACCGGACTAGCGGGAGGGAATGAGCAGTTCTTC.

The chain is built from TRBV6-6 and TRBJ2-7; D unresolved. This CDR3 contains 11 residues. Germline V gene data show CDR1 as MNHNY and CDR2 as SVGAGI (reference sequence). V was clipped by 5 bases and J by 3 bases, with 5 bases between them. CDR3 DNA: TGTGCCAGCAGTAGAATCTACGAGCAGTACTTC. As protein: CASSRIYEQYF.

The gene calls are TRBV2 and TRBJ2-3, with D perhaps matching TRBD1 (6 bases). The CDR3 sequence is 17 residues long. Germline V lookup: CDR1 SNHLY, CDR2 FYNNEI. The germline V and J ends were trimmed by 8 bases and 6 bases, with 27 bases remaining between them. The CDR3 bases are TGTGCCAGCGACGTGATGGCAGGGGCCGCGGTGGTGGATACGCAGTATTTT. It is translated as CASDVMAGAAVVDTQYF.